A single sample gave rise to the 21 T cell receptor beta chains below, sequenced in a study of shared clonotypes between healthy human individuals. CD45RO-negative, CCR7-positively selected cells formed the naive CD8 fraction, excluding terminally differentiated effector memory CD45RA+ cells. Profiling relied on immunoSEQ multiplex PCR, and the TCRdb table lists in-frame clones only, not all of them. The data hold 700,000 to 950,000 clones, with about 97% observed a single time. The sample taken for sequencing was naive CD8+ T cells sorted from blood. Receptors were obtained from a man aged 25 to 40 in good health.

CDR3 residues: CASSQLAGVYEQYF. The CDR3 DNA sequence: TGTGCCAGCAGTCAACTAGCGGGAGTGTACGAGCAGTACTTC. The chain employs TRBV28 and TRBJ2-7; 11 nucleotides align to TRBD2. The CDR3 has 14 amino acids. With 5 bases clipped from V and 4 bases from J, the junction kept 4 bases outside the gene matches. The V gene's germline CDR1 is MDHEN and CDR2 SYDVKM.

The chain joins TRBV27 to TRBJ2-7; D is undetermined. The V gene's germline CDR1 is MNHEY and CDR2 SMNVEV (reference sequence). V lost 4 bases to trimming and J lost 4 bases, with 14 bases between them. CDR3 length: 14 amino acids. This chain's CDR3 is CASSSPERPYEQYF. The CDR3 DNA follows: TGTGCCAGCAGTTCCCCGGAACGCCCGTACGAGCAGTACTTC.

The chain couples TRBV11-2 to TRBJ1-1; no reliable D call. This CDR3 spans 15 amino acids. CDR1 and CDR2 from the germline V gene are SGHAT and FQNNGV. Trimming took 5 bases from V and 7 from J, leaving 20 bases between them. The CDR3 DNA reads TGTGCCAGCAGCCTGCACTACACAGCTATGCTTGAAGCTTTCTTT. Translation: CASSLHYTAMLEAFF.

The chain joins TRBV5-1 to TRBJ2-4, with D tentatively TRBD1 or TRBD2 (5 bases each). V lost 3 bases and J lost 8, with 18 bases in between. From germline, CDR1 is SGHRS and CDR2 YFSETQ. The CDR3 length is 15 residues. Here the CDR3 reads CASSSGTKLEDIQYF. In nucleotides, the CDR3 is TGCGCCAGCAGCTCCGGGACCAAGTTGGAGGACATTCAGTACTTC.

The gene calls are TRBV19 and TRBJ2-3; D possibly corresponds to TRBD2 (5 bases). Trimming shortened V by 10 bases and J by 2 bases, and 16 bases separated the two germline ends. The CDR3 is 14 amino acids. Per the germline V gene, CDR1 is LNHDA and CDR2 is SQIVND (reference sequence). The CDR3 spells CATGGGRYTDTQYF. The CDR3 DNA reads as TGTGCCACAGGAGGTGGTCGGTACACAGATACGCAGTATTTT. Full variable domain (outside the CDR3, taken from reference TRBV19 and TRBJ2-3): DGGITQSPKYLFRKEGQNVTLSCEQNLNHDAMYWYRQDPGQGLRLIYYSQIVNDFQKGDIAEGYSVSREKKESFPLTVTSAQKNPTAFYLCATGGGRYTDTQYFGPGTRLTVL.

CDR3 sequence (DNA): TGTGCCAGCAGCTCTAGGCAAGGCGCGGGCACCTACGAGCAGTACTTC. Translated: CASSSRQGAGTYEQYF. This chain joins TRBV7-8 and TRBJ2-7; D may be TRBD2 (5 bases). V gave up 4 bases and J gave up 2 bases, with 18 bases separating them. The CDR3 sequence is 16 residues long. CDR1 is SGHVS and CDR2 is FQNEAQ in the germline V gene.

This chain uses TRBV5-6 with TRBJ1-1; no definite D call. The germline V gene has CDR1 SGHDT and CDR2 YYEEEE. V lost 0 bases to trimming and J lost 7 bases, with 7 bases between them. The CDR3 covers 12 residues. The DNA of the CDR3 is TGTGCCAGCAGCTTGGGGCCCAGTGAAGCTTTCTTT. This translates into CASSLGPSEAFF.

The chain employs TRBV7-8 and TRBJ1-2; 9 positions agree with TRBD1. The CDR3 loop spans 14 amino acids. V was clipped by 5 bases and J by 6 bases; unmatched bases: 7. CDR1 SGHVS and CDR2 FQNEAQ come from the germline V gene. CDR3 in DNA: TGTGCCAGCAGCCCCGGGACAGGGCGCCATGGCTACACCTTC. This codes for CASSPGTGRHGYTF. Variable domain in full (rest from reference TRBV7-8 and TRBJ1-2): GAGVSQSPRYKVAKRGQDVALRCDPISGHVSLFWYQQALGQGPEFLTYFQNEAQLDKSGLPSDRFFAERPEGSVSTLKIQRTQQEDSAVYLCASSPGTGRHGYTFGSGTRLTVV.

The rearrangement uses TRBV7-9 and TRBJ2-3; 7 bases are shared with TRBD2. Germline loops: CDR1 SEHNR, CDR2 FQNEAQ (reference sequence). The V and J ends lost 1 base and 2 bases, in that order; junction bases with no gene match: 6. The length of the CDR3 is 16 residues. DNA for the CDR3: TGTGCCAGCAGCTTAGGAGATAGCGGGCTCACAGATACGCAGTATTTT. This translates into CASSLGDSGLTDTQYF.

The chain recombines TRBV27 with TRBJ2-7; maybe TRBD2 (5 bases). The CDR3 has 13 amino acids. Trimming removed 6 bases at V and 2 bases at J, with 11 bases between. Germline V CDR1 and CDR2: MNHEY, SMNVEV (reference sequence). This chain's CDR3 is CASSEGTPYEQYF. DNA of the CDR3: TGTGCCAGCAGCGAGGGAACCCCCTACGAGCAGTACTTC.

The V and J genes are TRBV29-1 and TRBJ2-2; D possibly uses TRBD1 or TRBD2 (6 bases each). The CDR3 runs 13 residues. With 7 bases removed from V and 6 bases from J, the gap between germline ends came to 15 bases. From germline, CDR1 is SQVTM and CDR2 ANQGSEA. CDR3 nucleotide sequence: TGCAGCGCGGAAGGGGGAGGTCCCGGGGAGCTGTTTTTT. This sequence encodes CSAEGGGPGELFF.

For this clone: Other DNA sequences of this sample code for an identical CDR3. The gene calls are TRBV7-9 and TRBJ2-7; D is possibly TRBD2 (5 bases). This CDR3 has 12 residues. Germline CDR1 SEHNR, CDR2 FQNEAQ (reference sequence). Deletions cut 1 base from V and 6 bases from J, with 7 bases between. The CDR3 is CASSLGGSEQYF. The CDR3 DNA reads TGTGCCAGCAGCTTAGGAGGGTCCGAGCAGTACTTC.

The chain is built from TRBV28 and TRBJ2-5; 11 nucleotides agree with TRBD2. CDR1 is MDHEN and CDR2 is SYDVKM in the germline V gene. CDR3 size: 16 residues. Trimming cost V 3 bases and J 5 bases; bases outside gene matches: 8. CDR3 residues: CASSFLLAGGGETQYF. The CDR3 DNA follows: TGTGCCAGCAGTTTCCTCCTAGCGGGAGGAGGTGAGACCCAGTACTTC.

V usage is TRBV27 and J usage is TRBJ2-2, with TRBD1 matching over 10 bases. The CDR3 spans 14 residues. V dropped 8 bases and J dropped 6; count of bases not matched to a gene: 6. Germline V gene lookup returns CDR1 MNHEY and CDR2 SMNVEV (reference sequence). CDR3 in amino acids: CASCRDRGAGELFF. The CDR3 DNA reads TGTGCCAGCTGCCGGGACAGGGGTGCCGGGGAGCTGTTTTTT.

This chain joins TRBV27 and TRBJ1-4; D perhaps matches TRBD1 (5 bases). V was trimmed by 6 bases and J by 10 bases, leaving 12 bases between them. Germline V gene data show CDR1 as MNHEY and CDR2 as SMNVEV (reference sequence). This CDR3 contains 12 residues. CDR3 bases: TGTGCCAGCAGGGACGGGGGGGGAAAACTGTTTTTT. Protein product: CASRDGGGKLFF. Full variable domain (rest looked up from reference TRBV27 and TRBJ1-4): EAQVTQNPRYLITVTGKKLTVTCSQNMNHEYMSWYRQDPGLGLRQIYYSMNVEVTDKGDVPEGYKVSRKEKRNFPLILESPSPNQTSLYFCASRDGGGKLFFGSGTQLSVL.

This rearrangement joins TRBV11-2 to TRBJ2-3, with unresolved D. The germline V gene encodes CDR1 SGHAT and CDR2 FQNNGV. CDR3 length equals 15 residues. Trimming removed 1 base from V and 0 bases from J, with 8 bases in between. Written as DNA, the CDR3 is TGTGCCAGCAGCTTAGTCCAGGTTAGCACAGATACGCAGTATTTT. Translating it yields CASSLVQVSTDTQYF.

The rearrangement joins TRBV16 to TRBJ2-7, with 7 bases identical to TRBD1. The CDR3 runs 15 residues. The ends lost 4 bases at V and 3 bases at J; junction bases unmatched: 9. Looked up from germline, CDR1 is KGHSY and CDR2 is FQNENV. CDR3 nucleotide sequence: TGTGCCAGCAGCCCACCAGAGGGGGCGAGCTACGAGCAGTACTTC. Its translation is CASSPPEGASYEQYF.

The genes are TRBV7-9 and TRBJ2-5, with 8 bases aligning to TRBD2. This CDR3 is built from 16 residues. Germline V gives CDR1 SEHNR, CDR2 FQNEAQ (reference sequence). V was pared by 5 bases and J by 7 bases, with 15 bases of the junction left unmatched. The DNA for the CDR3 is TGTGCCAGCAGCCCTATTAGCGGGATGGAAATAGGGACCCAGTACTTC. Amino acid sequence: CASSPISGMEIGTQYF.

This clone has just one count. The chain is built from TRBV9 and TRBJ2-1; a possible D gene is TRBD2 (5 bases). Germline V gene lookup returns CDR1 SGDLS and CDR2 YYNGEE. V was trimmed by 5 bases and J by 0 bases, leaving 12 bases between them. The CDR3 is 15 residues long. In DNA form, the CDR3 reads TGTGCCAGCAGTTTGGACTCCAGCTCCTACAATGAGCAGTTCTTC. Its translation: CASSLDSSSYNEQFF.

The chain is built from TRBV7-9 and TRBJ2-5; D unresolved. This CDR3 is 11 amino acids long. From germline, CDR1 is SEHNR and CDR2 FQNEAQ (reference sequence). With 5 bases removed from V and 7 bases from J, the gap between germline ends came to 8 bases. The CDR3: CASSRSGTQYF. CDR3 coding DNA: TGTGCCAGCAGCCGGTCGGGGACCCAGTACTTC.

CDR3 sequence: CASSWGTEYNEQFF. The CDR3 DNA reads TGTGCCAGCAGCTGGGGGACAGAATACAATGAGCAGTTCTTC. The V call is TRBV5-5, the J call TRBJ2-1, with 7 bases identical to TRBD1. V lost 3 bases to trimming and J lost 4 bases; unmatched junction nucleotides: 4. Per germline, CDR1 SGHKS and CDR2 YYEKEE (reference sequence). The CDR3 runs 14 residues. The whole variable domain, filled in from reference TRBV5-5 and TRBJ2-1, reads DAGVTQSPTHLIKTRGQQVTLRCSPISGHKSVSWYQQVLGQGPQFIFQYYEKEERGRGNFPDRFSARQFPNYSSELNVNALLLGDSALYLCASSWGTEYNEQFFGPGTRLTVL.